The clone carrying this T cell receptor (beta chain) was recorded at least ten times. Its antigen is still unknown. This record belongs to a study of CD8 T cells in ankylosing spondylitis. The study, taken as a whole, reports: Disease-associated clones were reportedly significantly overrepresented in matched ankylosing spondylitis synovial fluid. Blood of patients with ankylosing spondylitis appeared to be characterized by a TCR beta motif of fewer than 10 highly homologous variants. Prior work had noted some motif variants in reactive arthritis blood and synovial fluid.

CDR1 and CDR2 (germline): SGHRS, YFSETQ. This CDR3 contains 15 residues. V was pared by 3 bases and J by 4 bases, with 4 bases of the junction left unmatched. The authors made TCR beta libraries by quantitative 5'-RACE with molecular barcodes. TCRdb re-analysed the 5' RACE reads in MiXCR, keeping a single row per CDR3 protein. The sample carries 100,000 or so distinct CDR3 sequences, approximately 25% recorded once. This chain joins TRBV5-1 and TRBJ2-3; TRBD2 matches 11 bases. Sequencing was performed on synovial fluid, either unsorted or a sorted T cell fraction (not recorded which). The receptor comes from a male donor with ankylosing spondylitis. Here the CDR3 DNA reads TGCGCCAGCAGCTCACTAGCGGGAGTGGCAGATACGCAGTATTTT. Its protein product is CASSSLAGVADTQYF. The full variable domain, with the rest looked up from reference TRBV5-1 and TRBJ2-3, is KAGVTQTPRYLIKTRGQQVTLSCSPISGHRSVSWYQQTPGQGLQFLFEYFSETQRNKGNFPGRFSGRQFSNSRSEMNVSTLELGDSALYLCASSSLAGVADTQYFGPGTRLTVL.